Many counts were recorded for the clone carrying this T cell receptor (beta chain). Its antigen is currently unknown. Sequencing ends 3 residues short of the CDR3 end; the germline J gene provides the rest. Libraries were prepared by immunoSEQ multiplex PCR; TCRdb keeps only in-frame clonotypes and omits some of them. The sample has about 74,000 clones, none seen only once. The CDR3 spans 13 residues. With 8 bases removed from V and 1 base from J, the gap between germline ends came to 10 bases. Per the germline V gene, CDR1 is MNHEY and CDR2 is SMNVEV (reference sequence). This specimen comes from a study of T cell clonality in common variable immunodeficiency. Caucasian heritage predominated among both patients and controls. Notes on the study in general: Fewer TCRbeta clones were shared among CVID subjects than controls. CVID subjects showed higher TCRbeta clonality than healthy controls. Fewer deletions and N-nucleotide insertions were reportedly seen in common variable immunodeficiency TCR beta sequences.

This receptor was taken from a person aged 18 to 75 in good health. Sequencing was carried out using peripheral blood mononuclear cells. The rearrangement uses TRBV27 and TRBJ2-3, with D possibly being TRBD2 (5 bases). CDR3 bases read: TGTGCCAGCCGCCGGACTCGCACAGATACG. Translation gives CASRRTRTDT. In full, the CDR3 is CASRRTRTDTQYF.